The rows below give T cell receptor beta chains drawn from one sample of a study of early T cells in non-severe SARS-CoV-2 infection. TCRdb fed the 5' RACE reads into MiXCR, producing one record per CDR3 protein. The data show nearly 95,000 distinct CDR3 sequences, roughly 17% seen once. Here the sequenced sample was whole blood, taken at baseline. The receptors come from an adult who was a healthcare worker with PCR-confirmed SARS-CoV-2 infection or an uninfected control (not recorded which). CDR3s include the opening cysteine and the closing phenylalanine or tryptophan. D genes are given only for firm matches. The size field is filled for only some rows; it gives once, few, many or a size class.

TGTGCCAGCAGAAGAACTAGCGGGAGAGAGACCCAGTACTTC	CASRRTSGRETQYF	TRBD2	TRBV27	many	TRBJ2-5	14
TGTGCCAGCTCACCCCAATTAGAAGAGACCCAGTACTTC	CASSPQLEETQYF	.	TRBV18	few	TRBJ2-5	13
TGTGCCAGCAGTCCACGACTAGCGGGAAGCTACGAGCAGTACTTC	CASSPRLAGSYEQYF	TRBD2	TRBV28	.	TRBJ2-7	15
TGTGCCAGCAGTTCAAGGGGGGGAAACCGGAAAACTGGGGCCAACGTCCTGACTTTC	CASSSRGGNRKTGANVLTF	.	TRBV6-5	.	TRBJ2-6	19
TGTGCCAGCAGCCAAGTGAGCGAAGGTAGGAACGAGCAGTACTTC	CASSQVSEGRNEQYF	.	TRBV3-1	.	TRBJ2-7	15
TGTGCCAGCAGCTTCAAGGCCCCTGAAGCTTTCTTT	CASSFKAPEAFF	.	TRBV7-9	.	TRBJ1-1	12
TGTGCCTGGAGTGTGACGCGGGTTAGCGGGACCGGGGAGACCCAGTACTTC	CAWSVTRVSGTGETQYF	TRBD2	TRBV30	once	TRBJ2-5	17
TGTGCCAGCAGGATGGACAGGGGGCAAGTCGAGCAGTACTTC	CASRMDRGQVEQYF	TRBD1	TRBV2	.	TRBJ2-7	14
TGTGCCAGCAGCTTAGATCCAGGGAGAAATGAGCAGTTCTTC	CASSLDPGRNEQFF	.	TRBV11-2	.	TRBJ2-1	14
TGTGCCAGCAGCCAAGCAGGGGGCCCTCTATACAATGAGCAGTTCTTC	CASSQAGGPLYNEQFF	TRBD1	TRBV5-8	.	TRBJ2-1	16